The next 32 T cell receptor beta chains were all read from a single sample in a study of T cells in Graves' hyperthyroidism and ophthalmopathy. Researchers took RNA transcripts and amplified the TCR beta CDR3 regions from them. The TCR CDR3 first-round RT-PCR relied on the HTBI primer set. Each CDR3 protein gets one entry after TCRdb re-called the multiplex PCR reads with MiXCR. The profile shows about 300,000 distinct CDR3 sequences, about 14% of them singletons. Sequenced sample: blood. These TCRs come from a young woman with Graves' hyperthyroidism that later progressed to Graves' ophthalmopathy.

This clonotype was observed many times. The chain joins TRBV7-3 to TRBJ2-3; 11 nucleotides align to TRBD2. The CDR3 length is 19 residues. V gave up 2 bases and J gave up 4 bases; unmatched junction bases: 14. The V gene's germline CDR1 is SGHTA and CDR2 FQGTGA. CDR3: CASSLRSKTSGTGADTQYF. The DNA for the CDR3 is TGTGCCAGCAGCTTACGGTCTAAGACTAGCGGGACGGGGGCAGATACGCAGTATTTT. The variable domain in full, with the rest retrieved from reference TRBV7-3 and TRBJ2-3, is GAGVSQTPSNKVTEKGKYVELRCDPISGHTALYWYRQSLGQGPEFLIYFQGTGAADDSGLPNDRFFAVRPEGSVSTLKIQRTERGDSAVYLCASSLRSKTSGTGADTQYFGPGTRLTVL.

The chain combines TRBV30 with TRBJ2-3; the D call may be TRBD1 or TRBD2 (5 bases each). The CDR3 covers 16 residues. Per the germline V gene, CDR1 is GTSNPN and CDR2 is SVGIG (reference sequence). The V end was cut by 1 base, the J end by 2 bases, with 16 bases between. The CDR3 region is CAWSGGTQRPTDTQYF. The CDR3 region has the DNA TGTGCCTGGAGTGGGGGGACCCAACGACCCACAGATACGCAGTATTTT.

This clonotype appeared many times. This chain links TRBV7-9 with TRBJ2-1; 9 bases fit TRBD1. This CDR3 contains 14 residues. The V segment lost 5 bases and the J segment 7 bases; nucleotides outside the gene matches: 6. Germline CDR1 is SEHNR and CDR2 is FQNEAQ (reference sequence). CDR3 DNA: TGTGCCAGCAGCCCGGGACAGGGTTGGAATGAGCAGTTCTTC. This codes for CASSPGQGWNEQFF.

This clonotype has at least ten counts. In nucleotides, the CDR3 is TGTGCCAGCTCCATAGCCAATGAGCAGTTCTTC. Translating it yields CASSIANEQFF. This chain joins TRBV18 and TRBJ2-1, with unresolved D. Germline CDR1 reads KGHSH; CDR2 reads LQKENI. Trimming cost V 6 bases and J 6 bases, with 6 bases left between them. This CDR3 region has 11 residues.

This chain connects TRBV3-1 to TRBJ1-1; D unresolved. CDR3 length: 15 amino acids. Per the germline V gene, CDR1 is LGHDT and CDR2 is YNNKEL (reference sequence). Trimming pared 4 bases from V and 3 bases from J, leaving 15 bases between. Here the CDR3 reads CASSPYVEGDTEAFF. The CDR3 nucleotides read TGTGCCAGCAGCCCGTATGTGGAGGGAGACACTGAAGCTTTCTTT.

In this sample, this clonotype turned up many times. V gene TRBV27 combines with J gene TRBJ2-6; TRBD2 aligns across 12 bases. Germline trimming cut 4 bases from V and 1 base from J; bases unmatched to any gene: 8. The CDR3 length is 19 residues. Germline CDR1 is MNHEY and CDR2 is SMNVEV (reference sequence). The CDR3 loop reads CASSSELAGGPSGANVLTF. The CDR3 bases are TGTGCCAGCAGTTCGGAACTAGCGGGAGGACCTTCTGGGGCCAACGTCCTGACTTTC. The entire variable domain, with the rest obtained from reference TRBV27 and TRBJ2-6, is as follows: EAQVTQNPRYLITVTGKKLTVTCSQNMNHEYMSWYRQDPGLGLRQIYYSMNVEVTDKGDVPEGYKVSRKEKRNFPLILESPSPNQTSLYFCASSSELAGGPSGANVLTFGAGSRLTVL.

Many counts were recorded for this clonotype. The rearrangement uses TRBV5-1 and TRBJ2-7; 11 bases agree with TRBD2. Germline CDR1 and CDR2: SGHRS and YFSETQ. CDR3 length equals 18 residues. Trimming cost V 3 bases and J 6 bases; bases outside gene matches: 17. This CDR3 is CASSYTLAGVGSRGEQYF. The CDR3 bases are TGCGCCAGCAGCTACACACTAGCGGGAGTGGGCTCAAGGGGCGAGCAGTACTTC.

In this sample, this clonotype turned up many times. V usage is TRBV7-2 and J usage is TRBJ2-5, with no clear D. V was clipped by 5 bases and J by 7 bases, with 17 bases between them. CDR3 length: 14 amino acids. Per germline, CDR1 SGHTA and CDR2 FQGNSA. The DNA for the CDR3 is TGTGCCAGCAGCGCAATCGACGGTGGTGGGACCCAGTACTTC. This translates into CASSAIDGGGTQYF.

The sample holds many counts of this clonotype. The V and J genes are TRBV20-1 and TRBJ1-1; D not resolved. The germline gives CDR1 DFQATT, CDR2 SNEGSKA (reference sequence). CDR3 length: 13 residues. The V end lost 3 bases, the J end lost 1 base, and 9 bases lay between the germline ends. The CDR3 DNA reads as TGCAGTGCTAGTCGGGCACAGAACACTGAAGCTTTCTTT. Translated: CSASRAQNTEAFF.

The table lists this clonotype with many counts. V gene TRBV7-9 combines with J gene TRBJ2-1; D may correspond to TRBD1 or TRBD2 (6 bases each). Trimming removed 3 bases from V and 1 base from J, with 19 bases in between. The germline V gene encodes CDR1 SEHNR and CDR2 FQNEAQ (reference sequence). The CDR3 covers 18 residues. CDR3 in DNA: TGTGCCAGCAGCTTTGGGCCAAAAGGGGGGAAATCCTACAATGAGCAGTTCTTC. Protein sequence: CASSFGPKGGKSYNEQFF.

Of note for this clonotype: This may be a read error: a much more frequent sequence differs by one nucleotide. The chain recombines TRBV6-2 or TRBV6-3 with TRBJ2-2; 8 positions agree with TRBD1. Germline trimming cut 5 bases from V and 6 bases from J; bases unmatched to any gene: 11. Germline-derived CDR1 and CDR2 are MNHEY and SVGEGT. This CDR3 has 16 residues. In DNA form, the CDR3 reads TGTGCCAGCAGTCGGTCCGGGACAGGAGCCGCCGGGGAGCTGTTTTTT. Translation: CASSRSGTGAAGELFF.

This clonotype was seen repeatedly, ten times or more. V usage is TRBV20-1 and J usage is TRBJ2-1, with 11 nucleotides matching TRBD2. V lost 6 bases and J lost 7; bases outside the gene matches: 11. Germline-derived CDR1 and CDR2 are DFQATT and SNEGSKA (reference sequence). There are 15 residues in the CDR3. CDR3 bases: TGCAGTGCCATAGAAGTAGCGGGAGGGTGGAATGAGCAGTTCTTC. Its translation is CSAIEVAGGWNEQFF.

This clonotype has ten or more counts. The chain joins TRBV2 to TRBJ2-1; D is unresolved. CDR3 length: 15 residues. The V gene lost 6 bases and the J gene lost 0 bases, with 12 bases spanning the gap. Germline loops: CDR1 SNHLY, CDR2 FYNNEI. Written as DNA, the CDR3 is TGTGCCAGCAGGCATCCAGAGAGCTCCTACAATGAGCAGTTCTTC. Protein sequence: CASRHPESSYNEQFF.

Ten or more counts support this clonotype. The rearrangement uses TRBV28 and TRBJ1-5; 9 bases fit TRBD1. CDR3 length: 16 residues. V was clipped by 6 bases and J by 10 bases; unmatched bases: 16. Germline V gives CDR1 MDHEN, CDR2 SYDVKM. The CDR3 spells CASSRLGDRVGRPQHF. The CDR3 nucleotides are TGTGCCAGCAGCCGACTAGGGGACAGGGTGGGGAGACCCCAGCATTTT.

This clonotype was counted many times. The chain is built from TRBV2 and TRBJ2-2, with no clear D. CDR3 size: 13 residues. Trimming took 6 bases from V and 1 from J, leaving 6 bases between them. The germline CDR1 and CDR2 sequences are SNHLY and FYNNEI. DNA for the CDR3: TGTGCCAGCAGGTCTGAGAACACCGGGGAGCTGTTTTTT. It translates to CASRSENTGELFF.

This clonotype was seen repeatedly, ten times or more. The gene calls are TRBV28 and TRBJ1-1; 7 positions match TRBD1. Germline CDR1 reads MDHEN; CDR2 reads SYDVKM. Trimming cost V 5 bases and J 0 bases; bases outside gene matches: 12. The CDR3 runs 17 residues. The CDR3 DNA is TGTGCCAGCAGTGACAACAGGGGTCCCTTATTGAACACTGAAGCTTTCTTT. Protein sequence: CASSDNRGPLLNTEAFF. The complete variable domain, with remaining parts taken from reference TRBV28 and TRBJ1-1, reads DVKVTQSSRYLVKRTGEKVFLECVQDMDHENMFWYRQDPGLGLRLIYFSYDVKMKEKGDIPEGYSVSREKKERFSLILESASTNQTSMYLCASSDNRGPLLNTEAFFGQGTRLTVV.

The chain links TRBV19 to TRBJ1-3, with a tentative D call TRBD1 (5 bases). Germline V gives CDR1 LNHDA, CDR2 SQIVND (reference sequence). This CDR3 has 15 residues. Trimming stripped 3 bases from V and 0 bases from J, with 9 bases between. The CDR3 coding sequence is TGTGCCAGTAGTATGGGGCGGAGCTCTGGAAACACCATATATTTT. Amino acid sequence: CASSMGRSSGNTIYF.

This clonotype was recorded at least ten times. V and J are TRBV12-3 or TRBV12-4 and TRBJ1-2; 7 bases fit TRBD1. The CDR3 runs to 14 residues. V gave up 10 bases and J gave up 2 bases; unmatched junction bases: 10. CDR3 sequence: CATLSRQGNYGYTF. CDR3 coding DNA: TGTGCCACCTTGAGCAGACAGGGAAACTATGGCTACACCTTC.

This clonotype was seen repeatedly, ten times or more. V usage is TRBV6-2 or TRBV6-3 and J usage is TRBJ2-7; possible D gene TRBD1, 6 bases. The CDR3 spans 14 residues. V was clipped by 2 bases and J by 6 bases, with 14 bases between them. Germline V lookup: CDR1 MNHEY, CDR2 SVGEGT. The CDR3 sequence is CASSYHPGEREQYF. The CDR3 bases are TGTGCCAGCAGTTACCATCCAGGGGAGCGCGAGCAGTACTTC.

This clonotype was detected many times. This sequence joins TRBV11-2 and TRBJ2-7; TRBD1 matches 9 bases. CDR1 SGHAT and CDR2 FQNNGV come from the germline V gene. CDR3 length: 14 amino acids. J was trimmed by 2 bases and V by 4 bases; bases with no gene match: 3. The CDR3 here is CASSSGQGTYEQYF. Written as DNA, the CDR3 is TGTGCCAGCAGCTCGGGACAGGGAACCTACGAGCAGTACTTC.

Concerning this clonotype itself: A much larger clone lies one base from this, so it may be a read error. The V gene is TRBV7-9, the J gene TRBJ2-4; D gene unclear. CDR3 length: 15 residues. Germline CDR1 is SEHNR and CDR2 is FQNEAQ (reference sequence). The CDR3 DNA reads TGTGCCAACAGCTCACAGATACTAGCCAAAAACATTCAGTACTTC. This sequence encodes CANSSQILAKNIQYF.

This clonotype was counted a single time. The J gene is TRBJ1-1, the V gene TRBV27, with 7 bases that match TRBD1. The CDR3 is 14 residues long. Germline V gene sequence: CDR1 MNHEY, CDR2 SMNVEV (reference sequence). V trimming: 6 bases; J trimming: 11 bases; junction bases outside the gene matches: 15. CDR3 in DNA: TGTGCCAGCAGCAGGGGGGCTTATAGTCAGTTTGCTTTCTTT. Encoded protein: CASSRGAYSQFAFF.

This clonotype was counted between two and nine times. A much larger clone differs by one base, so this may be a read error. This chain connects TRBV20-1 to TRBJ1-1, with D hard to call. There are 14 residues in the CDR3. Germline CDR1 is DFQATT and CDR2 is SNEGSKA (reference sequence). V lost 1 base to trimming and J lost 4 bases, with 13 bases between them. CDR3 sequence (DNA): TGCAGTGCTAGAGGTCCCACCGGAATCACTGAAGCTTTCTTT. Translating it yields CSARGPTGITEAFF.

This clonotype has a count of ten or more. This chain joins TRBV27 and TRBJ1-2; TRBD1 matches 10 bases. The CDR3 totals 13 residues. V shed 6 bases and J 7 bases; nucleotides not matched to a gene: 5. Germline loops: CDR1 MNHEY, CDR2 SMNVEV (reference sequence). The CDR3 DNA reads TGTGCCAGCAGGGGACAGGGGATCGGTGGCTACACCTTC. It specifies CASRGQGIGGYTF.

The sample holds a few counts of this clonotype. This may arise from a read error, as a much more abundant clone is one base away. This chain links TRBV28 with TRBJ2-3; D perhaps matches TRBD2 (6 bases). This CDR3 spans 14 amino acids. CDR1 is MDHEN and CDR2 is SYDVKM in the germline V gene. The V and J ends lost 9 bases and 0 bases respectively, with 13 bases between them. CDR3 protein: CASESGLSTDTQYF. CDR3 coding DNA: TGTGCCAGTGAGAGCGGGCTGAGCACAGATACGCAGTATTTT.

Here the CDR3 DNA reads TGTGCCAGCATCGAAAAGGGCAGAGAGAACACCGGGGAGCTGTTTTTT. It translates to CASIEKGRENTGELFF. The chain is built from TRBV11-2 and TRBJ2-2; D uncertain. The CDR3 loop spans 16 amino acids. V shed 7 bases and J shed 1 base, with 16 bases lying between them. CDR1 is SGHAT and CDR2 is FQNNGV in the germline V gene.

This chain links TRBV11-1 with TRBJ2-7; 7 nucleotides line up with TRBD1. V lost 4 bases, J lost 3 bases, and 6 bases stayed unmatched. The CDR3 consists of 14 residues. Per germline, CDR1 SGHAT and CDR2 FQDESV (reference sequence). The CDR3 loop reads CASSWDSRDYEQYF. Here the CDR3 DNA reads TGTGCCAGCAGCTGGGACAGCCGAGACTACGAGCAGTACTTC.

This clonotype was recorded at least ten times. This chain joins TRBV11-2 and TRBJ2-3; TRBD2 might be the D (5 bases). This CDR3 is built from 15 residues. Germline CDR1 reads SGHAT; CDR2 reads FQNNGV. The ends were cut back, 1 base at V and 5 bases at J, with 13 bases in the middle. The CDR3 nucleotides are TGTGCCAGCAGCTTAGGGGAACTAGGTCGAGATACGCAGTATTTT. It codes for CASSLGELGRDTQYF.

Many counts were recorded for this clonotype. The chain is built from TRBV28 and TRBJ1-2; 7 bases are a match to TRBD1. The J segment lost 4 bases and the V segment lost 2 bases, leaving 4 bases of the junction unmatched. Germline CDR1 and CDR2: MDHEN and SYDVKM. There are 14 residues in the CDR3. In DNA form, the CDR3 reads TGTGCCAGCAGTTTACGGGACAGCGTCTATGGCTACACCTTC. Translating it yields CASSLRDSVYGYTF.

This clonotype was observed many times. The CDR3 loop reads CASSLSGPNNEQFF. As DNA, the CDR3 is TGTGCCAGCAGCCTTAGCGGCCCTAACAATGAGCAGTTCTTC. The chain employs TRBV3-1 and TRBJ2-1; D is possibly TRBD2 (6 bases). Germline-derived CDR1 and CDR2 are LGHDT and YNNKEL (reference sequence). Trimming took off 4 bases at V and 5 bases at J, with 12 bases between the two ends. The length of the CDR3 is 14 residues.

The sample holds a few counts of this clonotype. A read error may be the cause here, since a much bigger clone is one base away. V is TRBV28 and J is TRBJ1-6, with 7 bases matching TRBD1. CDR1 is MDHEN, CDR2 SYDVKM, per germline. This CDR3 has 13 amino acids. The CDR3 DNA reads as TGTGCCACCATGGGACAGTATAATTCACCCCCCCACTTT. As protein: CATMGQYNSPPHF.

This clonotype was counted many times. The rearrangement uses TRBV30 and TRBJ1-1, with TRBD1 matching over 7 bases. CDR1 GTSNPN and CDR2 SVGIG come from the germline V gene (reference sequence). Trimming cost V 4 bases and J 5 bases; bases outside gene matches: 7. The CDR3 contains 13 residues. The CDR3 nucleotides read TGTGCCTGGACAGGGGGACGAAGGACTGAAGCTTTCTTT. Protein product: CAWTGGRRTEAFF.